These 19 T cell receptor beta chains originate from one sample sequenced in a study of naive and memory T cell subsets. Four PCR rounds used nested alpha and beta constant region primers plus the SP2 primer. MiXCR was run by TCRdb on the 5' RACE reads, yielding one entry per CDR3 protein. Here the sample spans about 62,000 distinct CDR3 sequences, around 8% being singletons. The library had UMIs added by 3' ligation of an oligonucleotide to TCR cDNA. These receptors all stem from a female donor in good health.

The gene calls are TRBV12-3 or TRBV12-4 and TRBJ1-3; D possibly corresponds to TRBD1 (6 bases). V dropped 3 bases and J dropped 3 bases, with 15 bases sitting between them. The CDR3 contains 16 residues. The CDR3 spells CASSLTIRGFGNTIYF. In DNA form, the CDR3 reads TGTGCCAGCAGTTTGACGATAAGGGGGTTTGGAAACACCATATATTTT.

This clonotype was seen a handful of times. V gene TRBV20-1 combines with J gene TRBJ2-7, with 8 bases identical to TRBD1. This CDR3 region has 14 residues. V lost 2 bases to trimming and J lost 3 bases; unmatched junction nucleotides: 6. In germline, CDR1 is DFQATT, CDR2 SNEGSKA (reference sequence). CDR3 protein: CSARPDRGSYEQYF. Written as DNA, the CDR3 is TGCAGTGCTAGACCTGACAGGGGTAGCTACGAGCAGTACTTC.

Ten or more counts support this clonotype. The chain joins TRBV9 to TRBJ1-6; possibly TRBD1 for D (5 bases). The germline gives CDR1 SGDLS, CDR2 YYNGEE. V was pared by 6 bases and J by 3 bases, with 16 bases between. The CDR3 is 16 amino acids. The CDR3 nucleotides read TGTGCCAGCAACAGAGGGGACTCAGTCTATAATTCACCCCTCCACTTT. Its protein product is CASNRGDSVYNSPLHF.

This clonotype was seen a few times. V is TRBV7-9 and J is TRBJ1-1; a weak D match, TRBD1 (5 bases). Germline V gene data show CDR1 as SEHNR and CDR2 as FQNEAQ (reference sequence). This CDR3 spans 13 amino acids. V gave up 5 bases and J gave up 3 bases, with 10 bases separating them. CDR3 DNA: TGTGCCAGCAGCCCTACAGGATACACTGAAGCTTTCTTT. Its protein product is CASSPTGYTEAFF.

This clonotype was seen a few times. This rearrangement joins TRBV9 to TRBJ1-6, with 10 bases fitting TRBD1. Trimming took 0 bases from V and 8 from J; bases not matched to a gene: 5. CDR3 length: 16 amino acids. Germline V gene lookup returns CDR1 SGDLS and CDR2 YYNGEE. CDR3: CASSVDSGQGYSPLHF. The CDR3 region has the DNA TGTGCCAGCAGCGTAGATTCGGGACAGGGGTATTCACCCCTCCACTTT.

This clonotype was seen many times. V is TRBV19 and J is TRBJ1-1; a possible D gene is TRBD1 (5 bases). This CDR3 is 14 amino acids long. V lost 3 bases and J 5 bases, leaving 13 bases between the germline ends. Germline V gives CDR1 LNHDA, CDR2 SQIVND (reference sequence). The CDR3, as DNA: TGTGCCAGTAGTATCGGGGGATTCGGAACTGAAGCTTTCTTT. It encodes CASSIGGFGTEAFF.

The chain joins TRBV6-2 or TRBV6-3 to TRBJ2-2, with D unclear. Germline values: CDR1 MNHEY, CDR2 SVGEGT. Trimming took 6 bases from V and 5 from J, leaving 10 bases between them. CDR3 size: 13 residues. Here the CDR3 DNA reads TGTGCCAGCAGCCTCCCAGAGACCGGGGAGCTGTTTTTT. Amino acids: CASSLPETGELFF.

This clonotype has only a few counts. The chain joins TRBV2 to TRBJ2-3; D uncertain. The CDR3 is 15 amino acids. Germline values: CDR1 SNHLY, CDR2 FYNNEI. V was shortened by 2 bases and J by 6 bases, with 15 bases between the two germline ends. The CDR3 nucleotides read TGTGCCAGCAGTGAAAGGCGGTACGGAGTGGATACGCAGTATTTT. This encodes CASSERRYGVDTQYF.

This clonotype came up many times. The V gene is TRBV12-3 or TRBV12-4, the J gene TRBJ1-1; tentatively, D is TRBD1 (6 bases). The CDR3 is made up of 16 amino acids. The V end was cut by 5 bases, the J end by 0 bases, with 16 bases between. The CDR3 region is CASSRWRGHLNTEAFF. In nucleotides, the CDR3 is TGTGCCAGCAGTCGTTGGCGGGGACACTTGAACACTGAAGCTTTCTTT.

This clonotype was seen at least ten times. The J gene is TRBJ1-1, the V gene TRBV18; TRBD1 is a possible D gene (6 bases). The CDR3 loop spans 19 amino acids. The ends were cut back, 2 bases at V and 1 base at J, with 23 bases in the middle. Germline assignment: CDR1 KGHSH and CDR2 LQKENI. The chain's CDR3 is CASSPAHLNRVVSNTEAFF. In DNA, the CDR3 is TGTGCCAGCTCACCAGCTCACCTGAACAGGGTCGTATCGAACACTGAAGCTTTCTTT.

Only a few counts were recorded for this clonotype. The chain combines TRBV27 with TRBJ2-2; TRBD1 is a possible D gene (6 bases). V was clipped by 7 bases and J by 1 base, with 19 bases between them. CDR3 length equals 17 residues. The germline V gene encodes CDR1 MNHEY and CDR2 SMNVEV (reference sequence). The CDR3 DNA reads TGTGCCAGCATTCCGACCGGGGCAGGGGAGAACACCGGGGAGCTGTTTTTT. Its protein is CASIPTGAGENTGELFF.

This clonotype was found a few times. The genes are TRBV6-6 and TRBJ1-1, with TRBD1 matching 9 bases. After removal of 2 bases from V and 0 bases from J, the junction contained 10 bases not matched to a gene. The length of the CDR3 is 18 residues. Germline lookup yields CDR1 MNHNY and CDR2 SVGAGI (reference sequence). The DNA of the CDR3 is TGTGCCAGCAGTTACCCTCCGGGACAGGGCGGCTTGAACACTGAAGCTTTCTTT. Translated, it gives CASSYPPGQGGLNTEAFF.

Ten or more counts support this clonotype. This chain uses TRBV28 with TRBJ1-1; 8 positions agree with TRBD1. The trim removed 5 bases at V and 6 bases at J, leaving 8 bases unmatched. CDR1 and CDR2 from the germline V gene are MDHEN and SYDVKM. This CDR3 has 14 amino acids. The CDR3 DNA is TGTGCCAGCAGTGCCGGACAGGGTAGAGCTGAAGCTTTCTTT. Amino acid sequence: CASSAGQGRAEAFF.

The V and J genes are TRBV5-6 and TRBJ2-3; 10 bases are a match to TRBD2. The CDR3 loop spans 16 amino acids. Germline lookup yields CDR1 SGHDT and CDR2 YYEEEE. The ends lost 4 bases at V and 5 bases at J; junction bases unmatched: 10. This chain's CDR3 is CASSPFSGGSGDTQYF. The CDR3 nucleotides read TGTGCCAGCAGCCCTTTTAGCGGGGGGTCTGGAGATACGCAGTATTTT.

The chain links TRBV11-2 to TRBJ2-1; TRBD2 matches at 14 bases. The CDR3 consists of 16 residues. Germline values: CDR1 SGHAT, CDR2 FQNNGV. V shed 1 base and J 7 bases; nucleotides not matched to a gene: 3. This CDR3 is CASSLGWTSGGNEQFF. CDR3 in DNA: TGTGCCAGCAGCTTAGGATGGACTAGCGGGGGGAATGAGCAGTTCTTC.

This clonotype was found a few times. The CDR3 region is CASSVSTSGGGDTQYF. The CDR3 DNA is TGTGCCAGCAGCGTATCGACTAGCGGGGGTGGAGATACGCAGTATTTT. This sequence joins TRBV9 and TRBJ2-3; 12 nucleotides align to TRBD2. V lost 1 base and J lost 5; bases outside the gene matches: 5. Germline values: CDR1 SGDLS, CDR2 YYNGEE. The CDR3 totals 16 residues.

This clonotype came up a few times. The V call is TRBV14, the J call TRBJ1-2, with D possibly TRBD1 on 5 matching bases. Trimming stripped 0 bases from V and 4 bases from J, with 15 bases between. CDR1 is SGHDN, CDR2 FVKESK, per germline. The CDR3 loop spans 16 amino acids. CDR3: CASSQDPQGALYGYTF. The CDR3 DNA follows: TGTGCCAGCAGCCAAGACCCCCAGGGTGCTCTCTATGGCTACACCTTC.

The sample holds a few counts of this clonotype. The chain carries TRBV5-8 and TRBJ2-7; 7 bases are shared with TRBD2. J gave up 1 base and V 1 base, and 5 bases lay outside the gene matches. Germline V gene sequence: CDR1 SGHTS, CDR2 YDEGEE. CDR3 size: 15 residues. CDR3 protein: CASSLKSGASYEQYF. The DNA for the CDR3 is TGTGCCAGCAGCTTGAAGAGCGGGGCATCCTACGAGCAGTACTTC. The full variable domain, its missing parts supplied by reference TRBV5-8 and TRBJ2-7, is EAGVTQSPTHLIKTRGQQATLRCSPISGHTSVYWYQQALGLGLQFLLWYDEGEERNRGNFPPRFSGRQFPNYSSELNVNALELEDSALYLCASSLKSGASYEQYFGPGTRLTVT.

This clonotype was counted a few times. The V call is TRBV5-4, the J call TRBJ2-3, with D tentatively TRBD1 (5 bases). Trimming took off 0 bases at V and 1 base at J, with 9 bases between the two ends. There are 15 residues in the CDR3. The V gene's germline CDR1 is SGHNT and CDR2 YYREEE (reference sequence). CDR3 protein: CASSLDVRGTDTQYF. The CDR3 bases are TGTGCCAGCAGCTTGGACGTCAGGGGCACAGATACGCAGTATTTT. Filled out from reference TRBV5-4 and TRBJ2-3, the complete variable domain reads ETGVTQSPTHLIKTRGQQVTLRCSSQSGHNTVSWYQQALGQGPQFIFQYYREEENGRGNFPPRFSGLQFPNYSSELNVNALELDDSALYLCASSLDVRGTDTQYFGPGTRLTVL.